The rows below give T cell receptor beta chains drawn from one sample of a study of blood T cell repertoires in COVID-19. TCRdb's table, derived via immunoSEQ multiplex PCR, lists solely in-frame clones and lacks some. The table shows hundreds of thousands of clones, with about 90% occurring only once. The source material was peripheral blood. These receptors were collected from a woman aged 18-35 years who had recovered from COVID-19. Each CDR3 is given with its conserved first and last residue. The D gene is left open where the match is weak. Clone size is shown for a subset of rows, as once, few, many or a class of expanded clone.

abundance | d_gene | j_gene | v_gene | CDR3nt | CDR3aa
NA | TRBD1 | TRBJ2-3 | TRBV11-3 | TGTGCCAGCAGCCAAGACAGGGGGGGCACAGATACGCAGTATTTT | CASSQDRGGTDTQYF
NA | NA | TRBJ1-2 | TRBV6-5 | TGTGCCAGCAGTTACTTGGGCAGGGCGCCGGATGGCTACACCTTC | CASSYLGRAPDGYTF
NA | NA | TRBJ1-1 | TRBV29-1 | TGCAGCGTTGAAACAGGGACGGGAACTGAAGCTTTCTTT | CSVETGTGTEAFF
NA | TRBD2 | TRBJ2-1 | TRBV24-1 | TGTGCCACCGGGGGGGGACTAGCGGGGCACAATGAGCAGTTCTTC | CATGGGLAGHNEQFF
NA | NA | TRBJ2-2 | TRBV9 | TGTGCTGGAAGGACAGATACCGGGGAGCTGTTTTTT | CAGRTDTGELFF
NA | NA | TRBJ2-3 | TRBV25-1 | TGTGCCAGCACTAGGGCAGGGGGCACAGATACGCAGTATTTT | CASTRAGGTDTQYF
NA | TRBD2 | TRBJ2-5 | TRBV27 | TGTGCCAGCAGTTCGCTAGCGGGAAAAGAGACCCAGTACTTC | CASSSLAGKETQYF
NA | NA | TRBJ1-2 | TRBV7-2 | TGTGCCAGCAGCTTAATATCAACGGGACTGTCTAACTATGGCTACACCTTC | CASSLISTGLSNYGYTF
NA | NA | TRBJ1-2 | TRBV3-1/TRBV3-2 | TGTGCCAGCAGCCTTTCACAGATCAGGCACTATGGCTACACCTTC | CASSLSQIRHYGYTF
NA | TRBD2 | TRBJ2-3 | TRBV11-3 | TGTGCCAGCAGCACGTCACTAGCGGGCGGCACAGATACGCAGTATTTT | CASSTSLAGGTDTQYF
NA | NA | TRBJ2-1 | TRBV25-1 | TGTGCCAGCAGTGAATCGACCAGGAATGAGCAGTTCTTC | CASSESTRNEQFF
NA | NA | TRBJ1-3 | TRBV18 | TGTGCCAGCTCACTCGGGCAGGGTCCTGGAAACACCATATATTTT | CASSLGQGPGNTIYF
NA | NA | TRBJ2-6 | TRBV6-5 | TGTGCCAGCAGTCGACAGGTGGCTGGGGCCAACGTCCTGACTTTC | CASSRQVAGANVLTF
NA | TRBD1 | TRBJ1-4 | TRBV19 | TGTGCCAGTAGAGGCAGGGGGCTTTCTAATGAAAAACTGTTTTTT | CASRGRGLSNEKLFF
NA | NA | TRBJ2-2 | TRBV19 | TGTGCCAGTAAATCCAGGGGGAACACCGGGGAGCTGTTTTTT | CASKSRGNTGELFF
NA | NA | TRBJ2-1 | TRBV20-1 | TGCAGTGCTAGTTGTTCCAGGGGCCCGCCATCCTACAATGAGCAGTTCTTC | CSASCSRGPPSYNEQFF
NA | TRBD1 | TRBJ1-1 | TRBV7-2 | TGTGCCAGCAGCTCCAGGACAGGGAACACTGAAGCTTTCTTT | CASSSRTGNTEAFF
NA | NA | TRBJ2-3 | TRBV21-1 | TGTGCCAGCGGATTACTAGCGGGAGTCGCAGATACGCAGTATTTT | CASGLLAGVADTQYF
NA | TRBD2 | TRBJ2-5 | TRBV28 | TGTGCCAGCAGTTTACTAGCGGGAGGCCGGGAGACCCAGTACTTC | CASSLLAGGRETQYF
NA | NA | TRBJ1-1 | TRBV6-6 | TGTGCCAGCTTAGAGTCCGTGGGAGGAGCTTTCTTT | CASLESVGGAFF
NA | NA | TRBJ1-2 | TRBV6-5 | TGTGCCAGCAGGGTCCAGGGCGCCTATGGCTACACCTTC | CASRVQGAYGYTF
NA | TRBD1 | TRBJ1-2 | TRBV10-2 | TGCGCCAGCAGTGAGTTGACAGGGGAGGGCTACACCTTC | CASSELTGEGYTF
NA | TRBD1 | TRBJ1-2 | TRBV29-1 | TGCAGCGTCCGCCGGGACAGCGGTGGCTACACCTTC | CSVRRDSGGYTF
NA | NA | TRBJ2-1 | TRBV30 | TGTGCCTGTGCCCCGGGGGTTTCCTACAATGAGCAGTTCTTC | CACAPGVSYNEQFF
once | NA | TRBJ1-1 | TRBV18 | TGTGCCAGCTCACCAGCAGGTGGGTACACTGAAGCTTTCTTT | CASSPAGGYTEAFF
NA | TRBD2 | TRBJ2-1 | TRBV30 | TGTGCCTGGAGTGTACAGGTGGGGGGGTACAATGAGCAGTTCTTC | CAWSVQVGGYNEQFF
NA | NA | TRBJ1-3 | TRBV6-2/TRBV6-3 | TGTGCCAGCAGCAATGGTCCAGGCTCTGGAAACACCATATATTTT | CASSNGPGSGNTIYF
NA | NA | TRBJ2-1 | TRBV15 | TGTGCCACCAGCAGAGAGATTGGTAGTGAGCAGTTCTTC | CATSREIGSEQFF
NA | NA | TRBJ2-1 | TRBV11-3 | TGTGCCAGCAGCCGAACGGGTGAGCAGTTCTTC | CASSRTGEQFF
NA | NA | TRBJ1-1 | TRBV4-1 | TGCGCCAGCAGCCAAGACAGGGGCCTGAACACTGAAGCTTTCTTT | CASSQDRGLNTEAFF
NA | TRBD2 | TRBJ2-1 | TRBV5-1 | TGCGCCAGCAGCTTGGCTAGCGGGAGGGGCGATGAGCAGTTCTTC | CASSLASGRGDEQFF
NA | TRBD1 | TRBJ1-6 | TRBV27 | TGTGCCACCCAAGACAGGGGCGAACGATCACCCCTCCACTTT | CATQDRGERSPLHF
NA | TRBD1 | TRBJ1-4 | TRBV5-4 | TGTGCCAGCAGGGACAGGCCAAATGAAAAACTGTTTTTT | CASRDRPNEKLFF
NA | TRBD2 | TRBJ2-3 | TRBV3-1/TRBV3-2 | TGTGCCAGCAGCCTTAAAGGGTTCCTGAGCGGGATTAGCACAGATACGCAGTATTTT | CASSLKGFLSGISTDTQYF
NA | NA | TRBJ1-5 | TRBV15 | TGTGCCACCAGCAGAGATCTTGGTGACAGAAGCAATCAGCCCCAGCATTTT | CATSRDLGDRSNQPQHF
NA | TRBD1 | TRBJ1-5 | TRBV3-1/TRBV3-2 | TGTGCCAGCAGCCAAGACCCCGGGACAGGGAGTGCGTTGCCCCAGCATTTT | CASSQDPGTGSALPQHF
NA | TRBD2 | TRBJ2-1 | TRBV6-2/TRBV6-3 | TGTGCCAGCAGTTTTCTCATTTCTAGCGGGAGGGCCAATGAGCAGTTCTTC | CASSFLISSGRANEQFF
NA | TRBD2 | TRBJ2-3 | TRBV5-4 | TGTGCCAGCAGCTTGGGAGCGGGAGGCACAGATACGCAGTATTTT | CASSLGAGGTDTQYF
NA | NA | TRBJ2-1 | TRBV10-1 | TGCGCCAGCCACCCTGGGGGCGGGCGGAGGAATGAGCAGTTCTTC | CASHPGGGRRNEQFF
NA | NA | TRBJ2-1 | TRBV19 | TGTGCCAGTAGCCAACTCAGGGGGGTCGACAATGAGCAGTTCTTC | CASSQLRGVDNEQFF
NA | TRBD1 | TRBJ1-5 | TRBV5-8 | TGTGCCAGCAGCATCCGGACAGGGTGGGTTCAGCCCCAGCATTTT | CASSIRTGWVQPQHF
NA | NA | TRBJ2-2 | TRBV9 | TGTGCCAGCAGCCCCACGCAGGGAGGGAACACCGGGGAGCTGTTTTTT | CASSPTQGGNTGELFF
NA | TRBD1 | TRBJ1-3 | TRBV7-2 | TGTGCCAGCAGCGTACAGGGGGCGCGGGGAAACACCATATATTTT | CASSVQGARGNTIYF
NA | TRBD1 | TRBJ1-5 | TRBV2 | TGTGCCAGCAGTGAAGGGCAGGGGGAGCAGCCCCAGCATTTT | CASSEGQGEQPQHF
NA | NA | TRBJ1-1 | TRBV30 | TGTGCCTGGGCCCGGACAGCCATGAACACTGAAGCTTTCTTT | CAWARTAMNTEAFF
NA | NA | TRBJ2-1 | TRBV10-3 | TGTGCCATCAGTGAGGCCGGGGAATACAATGAGCAGTTCTTC | CAISEAGEYNEQFF
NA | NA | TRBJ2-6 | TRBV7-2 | TGTGCCAGCAGCTTAGCTACAGACCTCCGGCCGTTCGTCACTGGGGCCAACGTCCTGACTTTC | CASSLATDLRPFVTGANVLTF
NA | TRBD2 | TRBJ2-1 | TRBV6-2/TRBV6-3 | TGTGCCAGCAGTTACTCGACTAGCGGGGTCTACAATGAGCAGTTCTTC | CASSYSTSGVYNEQFF
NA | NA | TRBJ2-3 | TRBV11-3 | TGTGCCAGCAGCTTAGCGGCTTCACAGGCAGATACGCAGTATTTT | CASSLAASQADTQYF
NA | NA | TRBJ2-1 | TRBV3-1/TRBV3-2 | TGTGCCAGCAGCCAAGTTAGCGGCAGTAGCTCCTACAATGAGCAGTTCTTC | CASSQVSGSSSYNEQFF
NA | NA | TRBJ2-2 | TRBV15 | TGTGCCACCAGCAGAGAACAGACACACTCCTGGGGGGAGCTGTTTTTT | CATSREQTHSWGELFF
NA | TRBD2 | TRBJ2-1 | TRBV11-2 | TGTGCCAGCAGCCCCGAGGCGGGAGGCAATGAGCAGTTCTTC | CASSPEAGGNEQFF
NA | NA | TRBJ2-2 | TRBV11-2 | TGTGCCAGCAGCTTACATCGTAGCGGATCGAACACCGGGGAGCTGTTTTTT | CASSLHRSGSNTGELFF
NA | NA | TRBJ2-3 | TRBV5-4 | TGTGCCAGCACCACCCTGCAGACAGATACGCAGTATTTT | CASTTLQTDTQYF
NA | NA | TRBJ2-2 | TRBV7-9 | TGTGCCAGCAGCTCCAACCGGGACAAATACACCGGGGAGCTGTTTTTT | CASSSNRDKYTGELFF